The next 32 T cell receptor beta chains were all read from a single sample in a study of T cells in Graves' hyperthyroidism and ophthalmopathy (dated by TCRdb to about 2019). The library was prepared using multiplex PCR. The sample was run on an Illumina HiSeq 2000. The TCR beta CDR3 regions were amplified from RNA transcripts. A first-round RT-PCR of the TCR CDR3 used the HTBI primer set with the Qiagen OneStep RT-PCR kit. TCRdb reanalyzed the raw reads on its own, using fastp at Q25 for trimming and MiXCR for clone calling, and kept in-frame beta chains. Every entry covers one CDR3 protein and lists the most common genes and DNA from its rows. This sample holds more than 75,000 distinct CDR3 sequences; over 50% were observed only once. The ten biggest clones cover roughly 29% of the sample. Sequencing was done on a sample of blood. The receptor source for this set is a woman in her forties with Graves' hyperthyroidism.

A word on this clonotype: Because it lacks the conserved phenylalanine or tryptophan at the end, this CDR3 is likely a read error. It is unclear where the CDR3 begins or ends on the DNA, so no DNA is shown, and the CDR3 is as TCRdb lists it. The V and J genes are TRBV29-1 and TRBJ2-3; the table's D call, TRBD2, was not checked against the DNA. In germline, CDR1 is SQVTM, CDR2 ANQGSEA. 8 amino acids form the CDR3, both terminal residues included. This CDR3 is CSVAGRGQ.

This clonotype was detected many times. The V call is TRBV20-1, the J call TRBJ2-2; 8 bases align to TRBD2. The V segment lost 0 bases and the J segment 7 bases; nucleotides outside the gene matches: 7. Germline V CDR1 and CDR2: DFQATT, SNEGSKA (reference sequence). The CDR3 consists of 15 residues. The DNA of the CDR3 is TGCAGTGCTAGAGATCCCGGACTAGCACACGGGGAGCTGTTTTTT. Residues: CSARDPGLAHGELFF.

This clonotype was recorded many times. The genes are TRBV29-1 and TRBJ1-2, with D possibly being TRBD1 (5 bases). Germline V gene lookup returns CDR1 SQVTM and CDR2 ANQGSEA. This CDR3 comprises 13 residues. The V end was cut by 7 bases, the J end by 3 bases, with 15 bases between. CDR3 sequence: CSGGQGSDYGYTF. The CDR3 DNA sequence: TGCAGCGGAGGTCAGGGATCGGACTATGGCTACACCTTC.

This clonotype appeared many times. The chain recombines TRBV25-1 with TRBJ1-4; 9 nucleotides align to TRBD1. Germline CDR1 MGHDK, CDR2 SYGVNS. V gave up 4 bases and J gave up 3 bases; unmatched junction bases: 6. This CDR3 contains 16 residues. CDR3 sequence: CASSGLRDRANEKLFF. The CDR3 DNA sequence: TGTGCCAGCAGTGGCCTCCGGGACAGGGCTAATGAAAAACTGTTTTTT. The full variable domain, with the rest looked up from reference TRBV25-1 and TRBJ1-4, is EADIYQTPRYLVIGTGKKITLECSQTMGHDKMYWYQQDPGMELHLIHYSYGVNSTEKGDLSSESTVSRIRTEHFPLTLESARPSHTSQYLCASSGLRDRANEKLFFGSGTQLSVL.

This clonotype came up many times. V and J are TRBV7-6 and TRBJ1-1, with D possibly matching TRBD1 (5 bases). CDR1 is SGHVS and CDR2 is FNYEAQ in the germline V gene. V gave up 3 bases and J gave up 3 bases, with 11 bases separating them. The CDR3 is 14 residues long. Here the CDR3 reads CASSFLGGYTEAFF. CDR3 nucleotides: TGTGCCAGCAGCTTCCTCGGGGGGTACACTGAAGCTTTCTTT.

The CDR3 here is CSVIYPGAWRSETQYF. CDR3 nucleotide sequence: TGCAGCGTTATCTATCCGGGGGCTTGGAGGTCGGAGACCCAGTACTTC. The V gene is TRBV29-1, the J gene TRBJ2-5; either TRBD1 or TRBD2 may supply D (6 bases each). CDR3 length: 16 amino acids. Germline V gene data show CDR1 as SQVTM and CDR2 as ANQGSEA. With 5 bases removed from V and 5 bases from J, the gap between germline ends came to 24 bases.

On this clonotype itself: Without the conserved terminal phenylalanine or tryptophan, this CDR3 likely stems from a read error. The gene calls are TRBV2 and TRBJ1-4; D uncertain. Germline V gene lookup returns CDR1 SNHLY and CDR2 FYNNEI. The CDR3 sequence is 15 residues long. CDR3 DNA: TGTGCTAGCAGTCCGGTTGAGCGCTCTAATGAAAAACTGTTTTCT. It specifies CASSPVERSNEKLFS.

V usage is TRBV15 and J usage is TRBJ2-7, with D perhaps matching TRBD2 (6 bases). V gave up 0 bases and J gave up 3 bases, with 9 bases separating them. This CDR3 has 14 amino acids. Germline CDR1 is LNHNV and CDR2 is YYDKDF (reference sequence). In nucleotides, the CDR3 is TGTGCCACCAGCAGAGATCGACTAGACTACGAGCAGTACTTC. Its protein is CATSRDRLDYEQYF.

This clonotype was observed at least ten times. The chain combines TRBV7-9 with TRBJ1-5, with a possible D match to TRBD1 (5 bases). Trimming removed 5 bases from V and 0 bases from J, with 11 bases in between. CDR1 and CDR2 from the germline V gene are SEHNR and FQNEAQ (reference sequence). This CDR3 contains 15 residues. CDR3 amino acids: CASSRGQNSNQPQHF. DNA for the CDR3: TGTGCCAGCAGCCGAGGACAAAATAGCAATCAGCCCCAGCATTTT.

This clonotype has a count of ten or more. The J gene is TRBJ1-1, the V gene TRBV9; possibly TRBD1 for D (5 bases). CDR1 and CDR2 (germline): SGDLS, YYNGEE. CDR3 length: 13 residues. Trimming left V 0 bases short and J 4 bases short, with 7 bases between. The CDR3 coding sequence is TGTGCCAGCAGCGTAGGGGGGTCCACTGAAGCTTTCTTT. As protein: CASSVGGSTEAFF.

Worth noting for this clonotype: An end of the junction does not agree with germline; a read error may underlie this. V is TRBV7-2 and J is TRBJ2-7, with 7 bases identical to TRBD2. The CDR3 is 15 amino acids. Germline-derived CDR1 and CDR2 are SGHTA and FQGNSA. DNA of the CDR3: TGCGCCAGCAGCCCCCCCTCGGCGGGAGTAAAAGAGCAGTACTTC. This gives the protein CASSPPSAGVKEQYF.

As DNA, the CDR3 is TGCAGTGCCACCCGGGGGGCCTATAGCAATCAGCCCCAGCATTTT. Encoded protein: CSATRGAYSNQPQHF. This chain joins TRBV20-1 and TRBJ1-5; D perhaps matches TRBD1 (6 bases). The V end was cut by 6 bases, the J end by 0 bases, with 15 bases between. CDR3 length: 15 amino acids. CDR1 is DFQATT, CDR2 SNEGSKA, per germline (reference sequence).

The chain couples TRBV5-1 to TRBJ1-1; 7 bases line up with TRBD1. The CDR3 contains 15 residues. V lost 3 bases and J lost 1; bases outside the gene matches: 6. Germline lookup yields CDR1 SGHRS and CDR2 YFSETQ. CDR3 sequence (DNA): TGCGCCAGCAGCTGGGAGGGGGCAGGGAACACTGAAGCTTTCTTT. The encoded protein is CASSWEGAGNTEAFF.

By sample fraction, this clonotype is medium-sized. The chain joins TRBV7-8 to TRBJ1-5; 7 bases agree with TRBD1. Germline V gives CDR1 SGHVS, CDR2 FQNEAQ. This CDR3 region has 15 residues. Unmatched junction bases numbered 4, after V lost 0 bases and J lost 5 bases. The CDR3: CASSLAGGGDQPQHF. The CDR3 coding sequence is TGTGCCAGCAGCTTAGCGGGAGGGGGCGATCAGCCCCAGCATTTT.

This clonotype appeared many times. This rearrangement joins TRBV7-9 to TRBJ1-5; D is uncertain. Trimming stripped 3 bases from V and 3 bases from J, with 6 bases between. Germline V gives CDR1 SEHNR, CDR2 FQNEAQ (reference sequence). The CDR3 extends over 13 amino acids. CDR3 bases: TGTGCCAGCAGCTTGAGAATCAATCAGCCCCAGCATTTT. It yields the protein CASSLRINQPQHF.

This clonotype was recorded many times. The chain has TRBV6-1 and TRBJ2-2; no definite D call. Germline CDR1 and CDR2: MNHNS and SASEGT. V lost 8 bases to trimming and J lost 1 base, with 8 bases between them. The CDR3 runs 13 residues. The CDR3 sequence is CASLRGNTGELFF. CDR3 DNA sequence: TGTGCCAGCCTGAGAGGGAACACCGGGGAGCTGTTTTTT.

This clonotype was seen ten or more times. V usage is TRBV5-4 and J usage is TRBJ1-2; perhaps TRBD1 as D (6 bases). Trimming removed 0 bases at V and 8 bases at J, with 11 bases between. CDR1 and CDR2 (germline): SGHNT, YYREEE (reference sequence). CDR3 size: 13 residues. Here the CDR3 DNA reads TGTGCCAGCAGCTTGGGAGGGACAAGCGGCTACACCTTC. Protein product: CASSLGGTSGYTF.

This clonotype was picked up many times. J is TRBJ2-7 and V is TRBV4-2, with 9 bases lining up with TRBD2. The CDR3 contains 14 residues. The germline gives CDR1 LGHNA, CDR2 YNFKEQ. The V gene end was trimmed by 1 base and the J gene end by 2 bases; junction bases not matched to a gene: 0. This CDR3 is CASSQASGTYEQYF. The CDR3 bases are TGTGCCAGCAGCCAAGCTAGCGGGACCTACGAGCAGTACTTC.

Note on this clonotype: A junction end diverges from the germline sequence, so it may reflect a read error. The V and J genes are TRBV5-1 and TRBJ1-6; TRBD1 agrees at 7 bases. The CDR3 runs to 15 residues. The germline gives CDR1 SGHRS, CDR2 YFSETQ. The CDR3 DNA is TGTGCCAGCAGCTTACAGGGGTTCTACAACTCACCCCTCCACTTT. It encodes CASSLQGFYNSPLHF.

In its sample, this clonotype was seen once. The final CDR3 position lacks the conserved phenylalanine or tryptophan, pointing to a likely read error. No DNA is shown, since the ends of the CDR3 on it are uncertain; the CDR3 is the one TCRdb lists. V is TRBV2 and J is TRBJ1-3. The CDR3 spans 8 amino acids, including both terminal residues. CDR1 SNHLY and CDR2 FYNNEI come from the germline V gene. CDR3 residues: CASSFGGV.

This clonotype was seen ten or more times. The CDR3 DNA is TGCAGCGTTGCGGGACAAGAGACCCAGTACTTC. Translated: CSVAGQETQYF. V and J are TRBV29-1 and TRBJ2-5, with D perhaps TRBD2 (5 bases). V shed 4 bases and J shed 2 bases, with 5 bases lying between them. The length of the CDR3 is 11 residues. From germline, CDR1 is SQVTM and CDR2 ANQGSEA.

This chain links TRBV6-1 with TRBJ1-5; D is perhaps TRBD1 (6 bases). CDR1 and CDR2 (germline): MNHNS, SASEGT. Deletions cut 3 bases from V and 4 bases from J, with 10 bases between. There are 14 residues in the CDR3. The CDR3 DNA sequence: TGTGCCAGCAGTGACGGAGGGGGTAATCAGCCCCAGCATTTT. Amino acids: CASSDGGGNQPQHF.

This clonotype was recorded many times. This chain joins TRBV7-9 and TRBJ1-2, with TRBD1 matching over 7 bases. The germline V gene encodes CDR1 SEHNR and CDR2 FQNEAQ (reference sequence). The V segment lost 2 bases and the J segment 2 bases; nucleotides outside the gene matches: 2. The CDR3 is 14 amino acids. Here the CDR3 DNA reads TGTGCCAGCAGCTTAAGGGGACAGAACTATGGCTACACCTTC. This gives the protein CASSLRGQNYGYTF.

With regard to this clonotype: Given the absence of the conserved phenylalanine or tryptophan at the CDR3 end, a read error is likely. The DNA is left out, because the CDR3 cannot be placed on it with certainty; the CDR3 is given as TCRdb lists it. This chain joins TRBV29-1 and TRBJ1-4. Including both end residues, the CDR3 is 8 amino acids long. The germline V gene encodes CDR1 SQVTM and CDR2 ANQGSEA. The CDR3 sequence is CSVGYGFI.

The rearrangement uses TRBV20-1 and TRBJ2-5; D call uncertain. There are 11 residues in the CDR3. The V gene lost 6 bases and the J gene lost 0 bases, with 5 bases spanning the gap. Germline CDR1 and CDR2: DFQATT and SNEGSKA (reference sequence). CDR3 amino acids: CSAQHQETQYF. CDR3 nucleotide sequence: TGCAGTGCGCAGCACCAAGAGACCCAGTACTTC.

This clonotype has a single count. This sequence joins TRBV29-1 and TRBJ1-3; possibly TRBD1 for D (5 bases). With 5 bases removed from V and 9 bases from J, the gap between germline ends came to 11 bases. Germline lookup yields CDR1 SQVTM and CDR2 ANQGSEA. This CDR3 region has 11 residues. CDR3 DNA sequence: TGCAGCGTTACTAGCGGGGGCACCATATATTTT. Translation: CSVTSGGTIYF.

J is TRBJ1-5 and V is TRBV29-1, with D perhaps matching TRBD1 (5 bases). Trimming stripped 5 bases from V and 11 bases from J, with 25 bases between. The CDR3 has 15 amino acids. Germline V gives CDR1 SQVTM, CDR2 ANQGSEA. The chain's CDR3 is CSVRSDWGGAETQHF. The CDR3 nucleotides are TGCAGCGTTCGGTCGGACTGGGGGGGAGCCGAGACCCAGCATTTT.

This clonotype was seen many times. V and J are TRBV18 and TRBJ2-6, with a weak D call TRBD1 (6 bases). Looked up from germline, CDR1 is KGHSH and CDR2 is LQKENI. The CDR3 is 14 residues long. V gave up 8 bases and J gave up 1 base, with 9 bases separating them. The CDR3 loop reads CASAGASGANVLTF. The CDR3, as DNA: TGTGCCAGCGCAGGGGCGTCTGGGGCCAACGTCCTGACTTTC.

V usage is TRBV29-1 and J usage is TRBJ2-5, with 7 nucleotides matching TRBD2. The CDR3 runs 15 residues. After removal of 7 bases from V and 4 bases from J, the junction contained 15 bases not matched to a gene. Germline V gene data show CDR1 as SQVTM and CDR2 as ANQGSEA. The CDR3 region is CSGLVALGRGETQYF. CDR3 bases: TGCAGCGGGTTGGTGGCCCTGGGGAGGGGAGAGACCCAGTACTTC.

The rearrangement joins TRBV29-1 to TRBJ1-2; D remains ambiguous. Germline V gene sequence: CDR1 SQVTM, CDR2 ANQGSEA. This CDR3 is built from 10 residues. Between the trimmed V and J ends, which lost 7 bases and 5 bases, there was a span of 8 bases. The CDR3 sequence: CSAAGYGYTF. CDR3 nucleotides: TGCAGCGCCGCTGGGTATGGCTACACCTTC.

This chain uses TRBV24-1 with TRBJ2-5; TRBD1 matches 9 bases. The CDR3 length is 13 residues. With V trimmed by 9 bases and J by 5 bases, 6 bases remained unmatched. Germline values: CDR1 KGHDR, CDR2 SFDVKD. The CDR3 region has the DNA TGTGCCACCTGTGCCGGGACAGGGGAGACCCAGTACTTC. This encodes CATCAGTGETQYF.

Comments on this clonotype: The DNA is left out, because the CDR3 cannot be placed on it with certainty; the CDR3 is given as TCRdb lists it. CDR3 sequence: CATSREPQGAYEQYFGATQETQYF. This chain uses TRBV15 with TRBJ2-5; the table's D call, TRBD1, was not checked against the DNA. The CDR3 spans 24 residues, counting both ends. Germline CDR1 and CDR2: LNHNV and YYDKDF (reference sequence).